This TCR beta chain was sequenced for a study of shared clonotypes between healthy human individuals. The CDR3 contains 11 residues. Germline loops: CDR1 MNHEY, CDR2 SMNVEV (reference sequence). Trimming left V 6 bases short and J 5 bases short, with 4 bases between. Sequenced by immunoSEQ multiplex PCR; TCRdb stores in-frame clones only, minus some. The sample shows fewer than 500,000 clones, about 79% of them seen only once. The chain carries TRBV27 and TRBJ1-4; no clear D. The receptor's source is a woman between 40 and 55 years old in good health. Some clones in this sample may be carry-over from other donors' samples. Sequenced: PBMCs. The CDR3 sequence: CASRRNEKLFF. For the CDR3, the DNA is TGTGCCAGCAGGAGAAATGAAAAACTGTTTTTT.